This TCR beta chain was found in a study of T cells in localized non-small cell lung cancer. Study results and caveats: For the top 100 tumor clones, a median about 50 also appeared in adjacent lung. Tumor trailed uninvolved adjacent lung in T cell clonality, which peaked there. Overall survival was longer when the density of T cells in the blood was higher.

This CDR3 has 15 residues. With 2 bases removed from V and 0 bases from J, the gap between germline ends came to 11 bases. CDR1 and CDR2 from the germline V gene are SGHDN and FVKESK. As for this clone: Antigen unknown.

Sequenced by immunoSEQ multiplex PCR; TCRdb stores in-frame clones only, minus some. The sample shows almost 40,000 clones, about 76% of them seen only once. The source material was PBMCs, sampled before any cancer treatment. J is TRBJ2-7 and V is TRBV14; D tentatively reads TRBD1 or TRBD2 (5 bases each). The source is a woman aged 40-69 years with stage II squamous cell lung carcinoma. The CDR3 DNA sequence: TGTGCCAGCAGCCAACCGGGAACAGGCTCCTACGAGCAGTACTTC. It is translated as CASSQPGTGSYEQYF.